The next 27 T cell receptor beta chains were all read from a single sample in a study of blood T cell repertoires in COVID-19. Sequenced by immunoSEQ multiplex PCR; TCRdb stores in-frame clones only, minus some. This repertoire shows a few hundred thousand clones, around three quarters found once; its top ten account for 3.3%. Sample: peripheral blood. The receptors here all came from a woman of 80 years or more with acute or convalescent COVID-19.

DNA for the CDR3: TGTGCCAGTAGTATAGACAGGCTTCACACCGGGGAGCTGTTTTTT. It codes for CASSIDRLHTGELFF. The chain carries TRBV19 and TRBJ2-2, with D unresolved. Germline lookup yields CDR1 LNHDA and CDR2 SQIVND (reference sequence). V was trimmed by 0 bases and J by 3 bases, leaving 8 bases between them. This CDR3 region has 15 residues.

V and J are TRBV6-2 or TRBV6-3 and TRBJ2-2, with D perhaps TRBD2 (6 bases). The CDR3 is 13 amino acids. In germline, CDR1 is MNHEY, CDR2 SVGEGT. The V and J ends lost 2 bases and 8 bases respectively, with 9 bases between them. The CDR3 DNA reads TGTGCCAGCAGTTACCGGCTAGCGGGGGAGCTGTTTTTT. This codes for CASSYRLAGELFF.

The V call is TRBV4-2, the J call TRBJ2-3; D ambiguous. The CDR3 runs to 13 residues. Trimming took off 7 bases at V and 0 bases at J, with 8 bases between the two ends. Germline CDR1 reads LGHNA; CDR2 reads YNFKEQ. In DNA form, the CDR3 reads TGTGCCAGCAACCAGGCTAGCACAGATACGCAGTATTTT. Translating gives CASNQASTDTQYF.

Regarding this clone: Other nucleotide sequences in the sample specify the same CDR3. The CDR3 protein is CASSQVRGNTEAFF. The CDR3 nucleotides are TGTGCCAGCAGCCAAGTTCGGGGGAACACTGAAGCTTTCTTT. The chain is built from TRBV7-2 and TRBJ1-1; no firm D call. The ends were cut back, 5 bases at V and 1 base at J, with 11 bases in the middle. The CDR3 totals 14 residues. Germline V lookup: CDR1 SGHTA, CDR2 FQGNSA.

The CDR3 sequence is CASSEFPSGGARQRTTNEKLFF. The CDR3 DNA sequence: TGCGCCAGCAGTGAATTTCCAAGTGGAGGGGCGCGTCAAAGAACAACTAATGAAAAACTGTTTTTT. The J gene is TRBJ1-4, the V gene TRBV10-2; TRBD1 might be the D (5 bases). The CDR3 covers 22 residues. Germline values: CDR1 WSHSY, CDR2 SAAADI. V lost 3 bases and J lost 0, with 29 bases in between.

J is TRBJ2-1 and V is TRBV5-4; no definite D call. V dropped 4 bases and J dropped 5 bases, with 10 bases sitting between them. The CDR3 extends over 13 amino acids. Germline V lookup: CDR1 SGHNT, CDR2 YYREEE (reference sequence). This CDR3 is CASSPSRDNEQFF. Written as DNA, the CDR3 is TGTGCCAGCAGCCCTTCTAGAGACAATGAGCAGTTCTTC.

The J gene is TRBJ1-5, the V gene TRBV7-9; TRBD1 might be the D (6 bases). The germline CDR1 and CDR2 sequences are SEHNR and FQNEAQ (reference sequence). V shed 2 bases and J shed 1 base, with 9 bases lying between them. The CDR3 contains 15 residues. The CDR3 here is CASSLLGGSNQPQHF. The DNA for the CDR3 is TGTGCCAGCAGCTTACTTGGGGGCAGCAATCAGCCCCAGCATTTT.

The chain joins TRBV30 to TRBJ2-3, with TRBD2 matching over 10 bases. The CDR3 loop spans 16 amino acids. Germline V CDR1 and CDR2: GTSNPN, SVGIG (reference sequence). Trimming removed 2 bases from V and 5 bases from J; junction bases left unmatched: 10. The CDR3 DNA sequence: TGTGCCTGGAGTACCGGGACTAGCGCCTTATTAGATACGCAGTATTTT. This encodes CAWSTGTSALLDTQYF. The full variable domain, with the rest looked up from reference TRBV30 and TRBJ2-3, is SQTIHQWPATLVQPVGSPLSLECTVEGTSNPNLYWYRQAAGRGLQLLFYSVGIGQISSEVPQNLSASRPQDRQFILSSKKLLLSDSGFYLCAWSTGTSALLDTQYFGPGTRLTVL.

This clone was seen only once. This chain links TRBV30 with TRBJ2-5, with D possibly being TRBD1 (5 bases). Between the trimmed V and J ends, which lost 0 bases and 4 bases, there was a span of 9 bases. Germline CDR1 GTSNPN, CDR2 SVGIG (reference sequence). The CDR3 covers 13 residues. The CDR3 sequence is CAWSVSRAETQYF. The CDR3 DNA reads as TGTGCCTGGAGTGTGAGCAGGGCAGAGACCCAGTACTTC.

This clone was recorded once. The chain combines TRBV10-3 with TRBJ1-5; unclear D gene. Trimming removed 5 bases from V and 2 bases from J, with 22 bases in between. The CDR3 totals 18 residues. Germline V gene data show CDR1 as ENHRY and CDR2 as SYGVKD. In nucleotides, the CDR3 is TGTGCCATCAGTCAGGCCCAGGCGGGAGGGCCGGGCAATCAGCCCCAGCATTTT. Protein product: CAISQAQAGGPGNQPQHF.

V is TRBV10-2 and J is TRBJ1-5; D may be TRBD1 (5 bases). CDR3 length: 15 residues. In germline, CDR1 is WSHSY, CDR2 SAAADI. The V end lost 0 bases, the J end lost 5 bases, and 11 bases lay between the germline ends. CDR3 sequence: CASSESRGLHQPQHF. In DNA form, the CDR3 reads TGCGCCAGCAGTGAGTCGCGGGGACTACATCAGCCCCAGCATTTT.

Only one count was recorded for this clone. This rearrangement joins TRBV5-1 to TRBJ2-5; D is unclear. The CDR3 consists of 13 residues. Trimming stripped 3 bases from V and 5 bases from J, with 11 bases between. Germline V gene data show CDR1 as SGHRS and CDR2 as YFSETQ. In DNA, the CDR3 is TGCGCCAGCAGCTATTCCCCCGAGGAGACCCAGTACTTC. Residues: CASSYSPEETQYF.

In its sample, this clone was seen a few times. J is TRBJ1-2 and V is TRBV30; D gene ambiguous. V lost 4 bases and J 4 bases, leaving 13 bases between the germline ends. CDR3 length: 13 amino acids. In germline, CDR1 is GTSNPN, CDR2 SVGIG (reference sequence). CDR3 nucleotide sequence: TGTGCCTGGACAGTTTCAGCGGTCTATGGCTACACCTTC. It translates to CAWTVSAVYGYTF.

The V and J genes are TRBV7-9 and TRBJ2-5; a weak D match, TRBD1 (5 bases). CDR3 length equals 15 residues. The V end was cut by 1 base, the J end by 0 bases, with 9 bases between. The germline gives CDR1 SEHNR, CDR2 FQNEAQ (reference sequence). The CDR3 here is CASSLGTINQETQYF. Here the CDR3 DNA reads TGTGCCAGCAGCTTAGGGACAATTAACCAAGAGACCCAGTACTTC. The full variable domain, its missing parts supplied by reference TRBV7-9 and TRBJ2-5, is DTGVSQNPRHKITKRGQNVTFRCDPISEHNRLYWYRQTLGQGPEFLTYFQNEAQLEKSRLLSDRFSAERPKGSFSTLEIQRTEQGDSAMYLCASSLGTINQETQYFGPGTRLLVL.

V usage is TRBV27 and J usage is TRBJ1-3; no reliable D call. The CDR3 covers 15 residues. The germline V gene encodes CDR1 MNHEY and CDR2 SMNVEV (reference sequence). Trimming stripped 3 bases from V and 2 bases from J, with 11 bases between. CDR3 residues: CASSFRGQAGNTIYF. The CDR3 DNA reads TGTGCCAGCAGTTTCAGAGGGCAAGCTGGAAACACCATATATTTT.

V gene TRBV29-1 combines with J gene TRBJ1-5, with 7 bases identical to TRBD1. Germline-derived CDR1 and CDR2 are SQVTM and ANQGSEA. The CDR3 contains 14 residues. J was trimmed by 5 bases and V by 5 bases; bases with no gene match: 9. In DNA, the CDR3 is TGCAGCGTTAAAGGGACAACAGGGGATCAGCCCCAGCATTTT. This gives the protein CSVKGTTGDQPQHF.

The V and J genes are TRBV27 and TRBJ1-2; 11 positions agree with TRBD1. V was clipped by 5 bases and J by 4 bases; unmatched bases: 6. The germline CDR1 and CDR2 sequences are MNHEY and SMNVEV (reference sequence). The CDR3 has 15 residues. In DNA form, the CDR3 reads TGTGCCAGCAGTGGAGGACAGGGGGCCCTCTATGGCTACACCTTC. The encoded protein is CASSGGQGALYGYTF.

This chain joins TRBV28 and TRBJ1-2; D unclear. Germline V gene data show CDR1 as MDHEN and CDR2 as SYDVKM. Trimming stripped 5 bases from V and 1 base from J, with 8 bases between. The CDR3 loop spans 13 amino acids. This CDR3 reads CASSVQYNYGYTF. Here the CDR3 DNA reads TGTGCCAGCAGTGTACAGTATAACTATGGCTACACCTTC.

The chain joins TRBV7-2 to TRBJ2-3, with 9 bases aligning to TRBD2. The CDR3 spans 16 residues. J gave up 0 bases and V 5 bases, and 6 bases lay outside the gene matches. Germline CDR1 reads SGHTA; CDR2 reads FQGNSA. The CDR3 loop is CASSISSGASTDTQYF. The CDR3 coding sequence is TGTGCCAGCAGCATCTCTAGCGGGGCTAGCACAGATACGCAGTATTTT.

This chain uses TRBV29-1 with TRBJ1-4; 8 nucleotides line up with TRBD1. This CDR3 contains 13 residues. The J segment lost 8 bases and the V segment lost 7 bases, leaving 9 bases of the junction unmatched. Germline CDR1 reads SQVTM; CDR2 reads ANQGSEA. The CDR3 DNA follows: TGCAGCGCACGTCAGGGGGCGTACGAAAAACTGTTTTTT. Translating it yields CSARQGAYEKLFF.

There are a few counts of this clone. The CDR3 DNA reads as TGTGCCAGCAGCCCTGGACACATGAACACTGAAGCTTTCTTT. Protein sequence: CASSPGHMNTEAFF. The chain has TRBV7-9 and TRBJ1-1; tentative D call: TRBD1 (5 bases). This CDR3 is built from 14 residues. V was cut by 5 bases and J by 0 bases, with 10 bases left in between. Germline V gene lookup returns CDR1 SEHNR and CDR2 FQNEAQ (reference sequence). Complete variable domain (other parts from reference TRBV7-9 and TRBJ1-1): DTGVSQNPRHKITKRGQNVTFRCDPISEHNRLYWYRQTLGQGPEFLTYFQNEAQLEKSRLLSDRFSAERPKGSFSTLEIQRTEQGDSAMYLCASSPGHMNTEAFFGQGTRLTVV.

This clone has just one count. The V and J genes are TRBV5-4 and TRBJ1-3; D is unresolved. The CDR3 is 12 amino acids. Germline-derived CDR1 and CDR2 are SGHNT and YYREEE (reference sequence). CDR3 region: CGSGSSGNTIYF. The CDR3 nucleotides read TGTGGGAGCGGCAGCTCTGGAAACACCATATATTTT.

In its sample, this clone was seen once. This rearrangement joins TRBV5-1 to TRBJ2-3; TRBD2 agrees at 12 bases. Germline V gene lookup returns CDR1 SGHRS and CDR2 YFSETQ. V shed 4 bases and J 6 bases; nucleotides not matched to a gene: 3. The CDR3 consists of 14 residues. The CDR3 nucleotides are TGCGCCAGCAGCCCCGGGACTAGCGGGGATACGCAGTATTTT. It translates to CASSPGTSGDTQYF.

This clone was seen only a few times. The rearrangement links TRBV5-5 to TRBJ1-1; unclear D gene. Trimming stripped 4 bases from V and 2 bases from J, with 9 bases between. Germline CDR1 SGHKS, CDR2 YYEKEE (reference sequence). The CDR3 is made up of 13 amino acids. The CDR3 reads CASSPRLNTEAFF. As DNA, the CDR3 is TGTGCCAGCAGCCCGAGACTTAACACTGAAGCTTTCTTT.

The genes are TRBV19 and TRBJ2-7, with no clear D. V was clipped by 7 bases and J by 1 base, with 20 bases between them. This CDR3 is built from 16 residues. Germline lookup yields CDR1 LNHDA and CDR2 SQIVND (reference sequence). The CDR3 loop reads CASMTVHRVASYEQYF. CDR3 nucleotides: TGTGCCAGTATGACCGTACACCGGGTCGCATCCTACGAGCAGTACTTC.

This rearrangement joins TRBV5-1 to TRBJ1-4, with 8 bases identical to TRBD1. The CDR3 spans 15 residues. J was trimmed by 4 bases and V by 4 bases; bases with no gene match: 6. Germline CDR1 and CDR2: SGHRS and YFSETQ. The CDR3 DNA reads as TGCGCCAGCAGCGCGACCAGGGGGCATAATGAAAAACTGTTTTTT. Amino acid sequence: CASSATRGHNEKLFF. Full variable domain (outside the CDR3, taken from reference TRBV5-1 and TRBJ1-4): KAGVTQTPRYLIKTRGQQVTLSCSPISGHRSVSWYQQTPGQGLQFLFEYFSETQRNKGNFPGRFSGRQFSNSRSEMNVSTLELGDSALYLCASSATRGHNEKLFFGSGTQLSVL.

The gene calls are TRBV9 and TRBJ2-7, with a possible D match to TRBD1 (5 bases). The CDR3 is 15 residues long. V dropped 4 bases and J dropped 3 bases, with 17 bases sitting between them. Germline-derived CDR1 and CDR2 are SGDLS and YYNGEE. The CDR3 here is CASSSGPGWNYEQYF. CDR3 sequence (DNA): TGTGCCAGCAGCTCCGGACCAGGGTGGAACTACGAGCAGTACTTC.